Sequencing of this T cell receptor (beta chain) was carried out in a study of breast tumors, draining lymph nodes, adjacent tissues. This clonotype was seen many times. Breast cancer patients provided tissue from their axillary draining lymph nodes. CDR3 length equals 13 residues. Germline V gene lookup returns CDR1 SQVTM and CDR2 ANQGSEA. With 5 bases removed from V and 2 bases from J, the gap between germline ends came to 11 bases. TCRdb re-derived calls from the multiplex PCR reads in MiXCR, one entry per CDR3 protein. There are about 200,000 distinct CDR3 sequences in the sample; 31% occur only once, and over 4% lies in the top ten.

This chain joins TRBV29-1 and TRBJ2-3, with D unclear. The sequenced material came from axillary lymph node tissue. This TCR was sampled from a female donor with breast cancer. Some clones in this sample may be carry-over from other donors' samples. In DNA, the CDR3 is TGCAGCGTTTTGGTACAGATCACAGATACGCAGTATTTT. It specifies CSVLVQITDTQYF.